This T cell receptor (beta chain) was found in a study of T cell changes during pregnancy in multiple sclerosis. Germline CDR1 MGHRA, CDR2 YSYEKL. The CDR3 totals 14 residues. V was clipped by 5 bases and J by 2 bases; unmatched bases: 3. Sequencing used immunoSEQ multiplex PCR; TCRdb keeps in-frame clones, though not all of them. The table has under 120,000 clones, roughly 90% seen once. The receptor was derived from a female donor with multiple sclerosis, enrolled in a pregnancy study. V usage is TRBV4-1 and J usage is TRBJ2-7, with 10 positions matching TRBD2. Sequences were derived from peripheral blood, sampled after pregnancy. In DNA form, the CDR3 reads TGCGCCAGCAGCTTTCTAGCGGGGGCCTACGAGCAGTACTTC. Translating it yields CASSFLAGAYEQYF.